The 24 T cell receptor beta chains listed next were all sequenced from one sample in a study of beta chain features in type 1 diabetes. Expressed TCRB transcripts were sequenced because the entire RNA isolate underwent reverse transcription. Produced via immunoSEQ multiplex PCR; TCRdb's table is partial and in-frame only. The sample includes about 620,000 clones, about 16% seen only once; the top ten take around 0.095%. The source material was naive CD4+ T cells from blood. Receptors were obtained from a man aged 18 to 29 in good health.

The chain links TRBV28 to TRBJ2-6, with D tentatively TRBD1 (5 bases). The CDR3 runs to 16 residues. V was trimmed by 7 bases and J by 0 bases, leaving 13 bases between them. Germline V gene lookup returns CDR1 MDHEN and CDR2 SYDVKM. The CDR3 is CASTTGSNSGANVLTF. The CDR3 DNA follows: TGTGCCAGCACAACAGGTTCGAACTCTGGGGCCAACGTCCTGACTTTC.

The rearrangement uses TRBV11-2 and TRBJ2-2; D remains ambiguous. The CDR3 covers 14 residues. Germline V gene lookup returns CDR1 SGHAT and CDR2 FQNNGV. The V end was cut by 3 bases, the J end by 2 bases, with 7 bases between. The CDR3, as DNA: TGTGCCAGCAGCTTGTCCGTTAACACCGGGGAGCTGTTTTTT. Amino acids: CASSLSVNTGELFF.

The rearrangement links TRBV11-3 to TRBJ2-1, with 7 bases matching TRBD2. V trimming: 4 bases; J trimming: 0 bases; junction bases outside the gene matches: 6. The CDR3 extends over 16 amino acids. The germline CDR1 and CDR2 sequences are SGHNT and YENEEA. The CDR3 DNA follows: TGTGCCAGCAGCTATAGGCGGGGGAGCTCCTACAATGAGCAGTTCTTC. This sequence encodes CASSYRRGSSYNEQFF.

This sequence joins TRBV5-1 and TRBJ1-1, with TRBD1 matching over 7 bases. J was trimmed by 3 bases and V by 4 bases; bases with no gene match: 6. CDR3 length: 14 amino acids. The germline V gene has CDR1 SGHRS and CDR2 YFSETQ. The CDR3 nucleotides are TGCGCCAGCAGCCCAGGGGGGGCGGACACTGAAGCTTTCTTT. As protein: CASSPGGADTEAFF.

CDR3 residues: CASTSTTGNTKNIQYF. In nucleotides, the CDR3 is TGTGCCAGCACTTCAACGACAGGGAATACCAAAAACATTCAGTACTTC. The chain uses TRBV2 and TRBJ2-4, with 7 bases that match TRBD1. The length of the CDR3 is 16 residues. The germline gives CDR1 SNHLY, CDR2 FYNNEI. The V segment lost 7 bases and the J segment 2 bases; nucleotides outside the gene matches: 11.

The sample holds many counts of this clone. This rearrangement joins TRBV7-9 to TRBJ2-1; 8 nucleotides line up with TRBD1. Germline CDR1 is SEHNR and CDR2 is FQNEAQ (reference sequence). The CDR3 has 12 amino acids. V shed 8 bases and J 7 bases; nucleotides not matched to a gene: 4. The CDR3 DNA sequence: TGTGCCAGCTTCCAGGGGGCAAATGAGCAGTTCTTC. It is translated as CASFQGANEQFF.

This chain connects TRBV15 to TRBJ1-4; 8 positions agree with TRBD1. V was pared by 2 bases and J by 3 bases, with 11 bases of the junction left unmatched. Looked up from germline, CDR1 is LNHNV and CDR2 is YYDKDF (reference sequence). The CDR3 has 18 residues. CDR3 loop: CATSRQLTGTGSNEKLFF. For the CDR3, the DNA is TGTGCCACCAGCAGACAATTAACCGGGACAGGCTCTAATGAAAAACTGTTTTTT.

The gene calls are TRBV9 and TRBJ2-2, with 9 bases fitting TRBD1. Germline V lookup: CDR1 SGDLS, CDR2 YYNGEE. This CDR3 has 16 amino acids. Trimming cost V 2 bases and J 0 bases; bases outside gene matches: 2. The CDR3 loop is CASSVGQGTNTGELFF. CDR3 nucleotides: TGTGCCAGCAGCGTCGGACAGGGGACGAACACCGGGGAGCTGTTTTTT.

The rearrangement links TRBV4-1 to TRBJ1-2, with 9 bases lining up with TRBD1. CDR3 length equals 16 residues. With 2 bases clipped from V and 5 bases from J, the junction kept 9 bases outside the gene matches. Germline V CDR1 and CDR2: MGHRA, YSYEKL. CDR3 sequence (DNA): TGCGCCAGCAGCCAAACGGGACAGGGCTTAGGGTATGGCTACACCTTC. The encoded protein is CASSQTGQGLGYGYTF.

The chain employs TRBV4-3 and TRBJ2-3; TRBD2 matches 10 bases. Germline loops: CDR1 LGHNA, CDR2 YSLEER. V dropped 3 bases and J dropped 5; count of bases not matched to a gene: 11. The CDR3 runs to 17 residues. DNA of the CDR3: TGCGCCAGCAGCCAGAACCCTCTAGCGGGAGAGCGAGATACGCAGTATTTT. Its protein is CASSQNPLAGERDTQYF.

In its sample, this clone was seen a few times. The chain joins TRBV19 to TRBJ2-3, with 8 bases matching TRBD2. V trimming: 5 bases; J trimming: 4 bases; junction bases outside the gene matches: 8. The CDR3 is 15 residues long. Per the germline V gene, CDR1 is LNHDA and CDR2 is SQIVND (reference sequence). In DNA form, the CDR3 reads TGTGCCAGTAGTGGCCGGGGGGGCGTCGCAGATACGCAGTATTTT. As protein: CASSGRGGVADTQYF.

The chain carries TRBV9 and TRBJ2-2; D may be TRBD2 (6 bases). The germline gives CDR1 SGDLS, CDR2 YYNGEE. This CDR3 has 13 residues. Trimming took 4 bases from V and 10 from J, leaving 14 bases between them. The CDR3 region is CASSPGGEEELFF. In nucleotides, the CDR3 is TGTGCCAGCAGCCCCGGAGGGGAAGAGGAGCTGTTTTTT. The variable domain in full, with the rest retrieved from reference TRBV9 and TRBJ2-2, is DSGVTQTPKHLITATGQRVTLRCSPRSGDLSVYWYQQSLDQGLQFLIQYYNGEERAKGNILERFSAQQFPDLHSELNLSSLELGDSALYFCASSPGGEEELFFGEGSRLTVL.

This clone turned up a few times. The V call is TRBV7-9, the J call TRBJ1-1, with a weak D call TRBD1 (6 bases). Germline CDR1 SEHNR, CDR2 FQNEAQ (reference sequence). The CDR3 is 15 amino acids. Trimming stripped 3 bases from V and 4 bases from J, with 15 bases between. The CDR3 protein is CASSFAGVRVTEAFF. CDR3 DNA sequence: TGTGCCAGCAGCTTTGCAGGGGTCAGGGTCACTGAAGCTTTCTTT.

This clone was seen only a few times. CDR3 residues: CASSLTIQGTDTQYF. Written as DNA, the CDR3 is TGTGCCAGCAGCTTAACCATCCAGGGTACGGATACGCAGTATTTT. The chain links TRBV7-3 to TRBJ2-3; D perhaps matches TRBD1 (5 bases). The V end lost 0 bases, the J end lost 6 bases, and 13 bases lay between the germline ends. Germline V gene data show CDR1 as SGHTA and CDR2 as FQGTGA. The CDR3 has 15 amino acids. The variable domain in full, completed from reference TRBV7-3 and TRBJ2-3, reads GAGVSQTPSNKVTEKGKYVELRCDPISGHTALYWYRQSLGQGPEFLIYFQGTGAADDSGLPNDRFFAVRPEGSVSTLKIQRTERGDSAVYLCASSLTIQGTDTQYFGPGTRLTVL.

This clone was detected a few times. The genes are TRBV11-2 and TRBJ2-7; D is unresolved. Germline lookup yields CDR1 SGHAT and CDR2 FQNNGV. Trimming took 3 bases from V and 2 from J, leaving 14 bases between them. The CDR3 has 15 amino acids. The CDR3 DNA follows: TGTGCCAGCAGCTTTATCAGTCTGGGCACCTACGAGCAGTACTTC. Translated, it gives CASSFISLGTYEQYF.

The CDR3 DNA is TGTGCCAGCAGTGAAGAGAGAGGGGGCTCGAAGACCCAGTACTTC. This translates into CASSEERGGSKTQYF. The gene calls are TRBV2 and TRBJ2-5; TRBD1 aligns across 7 bases. The germline gives CDR1 SNHLY, CDR2 FYNNEI. CDR3 length: 15 amino acids. J gave up 6 bases and V 1 base, and 8 bases lay outside the gene matches.

This clone was detected only a few times. The genes are TRBV2 and TRBJ2-7; 11 positions match TRBD1. CDR1 is SNHLY, CDR2 FYNNEI, per germline. The trim removed 7 bases at V and 2 bases at J, leaving 4 bases unmatched. This CDR3 region has 14 residues. The CDR3 DNA is TGTGCCAGCAAGGGGGACAGGGGGACCTACGAGCAGTACTTC. The encoded protein is CASKGDRGTYEQYF.

V usage is TRBV9 and J usage is TRBJ1-1; weak D call: TRBD1 (5 bases). The CDR3 totals 15 residues. From germline, CDR1 is SGDLS and CDR2 YYNGEE. V was clipped by 2 bases and J by 6 bases, with 17 bases between them. This chain's CDR3 is CASSVEPGRVSEAFF. The CDR3 nucleotides read TGTGCCAGCAGCGTTGAACCAGGGAGGGTCTCTGAAGCTTTCTTT.

The chain uses TRBV25-1 and TRBJ2-7; D perhaps matches TRBD2 (5 bases). Trimming pared 5 bases from V and 2 bases from J, leaving 7 bases between. This CDR3 comprises 12 residues. Germline lookup yields CDR1 MGHDK and CDR2 SYGVNS. CDR3 loop: CASSPGTYEQYF. The DNA of the CDR3 is TGTGCCAGCAGTCCCGGGACCTACGAGCAGTACTTC.

Only a few counts were recorded for this clone. This chain links TRBV25-1 with TRBJ2-7; the D is unclear. The germline V gene encodes CDR1 MGHDK and CDR2 SYGVNS. V dropped 4 bases and J dropped 6 bases, with 10 bases sitting between them. This CDR3 region has 12 residues. This chain's CDR3 is CASSVIPGEQYF. The CDR3, as DNA: TGTGCCAGCAGTGTAATCCCGGGCGAGCAGTACTTC.

This clone was picked up a small number of times. CDR3 loop: CASSRGDRGSYEQYF. DNA for the CDR3: TGTGCCAGCTCAAGGGGGGACAGGGGATCCTACGAGCAGTACTTC. This rearrangement joins TRBV18 to TRBJ2-7, with TRBD1 identical over 10 bases. The CDR3 extends over 15 amino acids. In germline, CDR1 is KGHSH, CDR2 LQKENI. V shed 5 bases and J 1 base; nucleotides not matched to a gene: 5.

This clone was found once. CDR3 in DNA: TGTGCCAGCAGCCGAAGAACGGGGAGCAGCACCGGGGAGCTGTTTTTT. Its translation is CASSRRTGSSTGELFF. The genes are TRBV7-2 and TRBJ2-2, with a weak D call TRBD2 (5 bases). Germline CDR1 SGHTA, CDR2 FQGNSA. The CDR3 totals 16 residues. V lost 5 bases to trimming and J lost 4 bases, with 17 bases between them.

J is TRBJ1-2 and V is TRBV6-5, with 8 bases fitting TRBD1. The germline V gene encodes CDR1 MNHEY and CDR2 SVGAGI. The CDR3 contains 15 residues. After removal of 4 bases from V and 6 bases from J, the junction contained 10 bases not matched to a gene. CDR3 residues: CASSSGGAGDHGYTF. CDR3 nucleotide sequence: TGTGCCAGCAGTTCAGGGGGCGCTGGGGACCATGGCTACACCTTC.

There are a few counts of this clone. This chain's CDR3 is CASSPDRDTGELFF. Here the CDR3 DNA reads TGCGCCAGCAGCCCGGACAGGGACACCGGGGAGCTGTTTTTT. The chain is built from TRBV5-1 and TRBJ2-2; 8 bases match TRBD1. This CDR3 contains 14 residues. The J segment lost 3 bases and the V segment lost 4 bases, leaving 2 bases of the junction unmatched. Germline V CDR1 and CDR2: SGHRS, YFSETQ.